This T cell receptor (beta chain) was recovered during a study of Graves' ophthalmopathy and Graves' hyperthyroidism. Investigators amplified TCR beta CDR3 regions from RNA transcripts. An initial RT-PCR round employing HTBI primers preceded a second-round multiplex PCR. TCRdb re-analysed the multiplex PCR reads in MiXCR, keeping a single row per CDR3 protein. The data contain about 620,000 distinct CDR3 sequences, about a fifth of them singletons. Germline assignment: CDR1 MNHEY and CDR2 SVGEGT. CDR3 size: 11 residues. V lost 6 bases, J lost 8 bases, and 3 bases stayed unmatched. This clonotype was detected ten times or more.

This chain links TRBV6-2 or TRBV6-3 with TRBJ1-1, with 7 bases that match TRBD1. Sequenced material: peripheral blood. The TCR comes from a woman between 18 and 29 years old with stable Graves' hyperthyroidism. Some clones in this sample may be carry-over from other donors' samples. CDR3: CASRDRVEAFF. CDR3 nucleotide sequence: TGTGCCAGCAGAGACAGGGTCGAAGCTTTCTTT.